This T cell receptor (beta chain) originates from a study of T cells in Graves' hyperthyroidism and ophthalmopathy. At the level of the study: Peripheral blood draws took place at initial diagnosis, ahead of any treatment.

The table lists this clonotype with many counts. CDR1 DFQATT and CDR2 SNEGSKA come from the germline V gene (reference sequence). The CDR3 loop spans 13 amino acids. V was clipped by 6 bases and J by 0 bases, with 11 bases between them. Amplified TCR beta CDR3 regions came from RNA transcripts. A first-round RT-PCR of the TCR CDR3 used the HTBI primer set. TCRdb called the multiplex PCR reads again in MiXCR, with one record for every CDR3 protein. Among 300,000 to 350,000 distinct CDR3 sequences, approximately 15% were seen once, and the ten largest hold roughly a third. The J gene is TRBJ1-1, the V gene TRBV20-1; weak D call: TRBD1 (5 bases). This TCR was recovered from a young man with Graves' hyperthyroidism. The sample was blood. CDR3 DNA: TGCAGTGCCTGTGAGGACATGAACACTGAAGCTTTCTTT. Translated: CSACEDMNTEAFF.